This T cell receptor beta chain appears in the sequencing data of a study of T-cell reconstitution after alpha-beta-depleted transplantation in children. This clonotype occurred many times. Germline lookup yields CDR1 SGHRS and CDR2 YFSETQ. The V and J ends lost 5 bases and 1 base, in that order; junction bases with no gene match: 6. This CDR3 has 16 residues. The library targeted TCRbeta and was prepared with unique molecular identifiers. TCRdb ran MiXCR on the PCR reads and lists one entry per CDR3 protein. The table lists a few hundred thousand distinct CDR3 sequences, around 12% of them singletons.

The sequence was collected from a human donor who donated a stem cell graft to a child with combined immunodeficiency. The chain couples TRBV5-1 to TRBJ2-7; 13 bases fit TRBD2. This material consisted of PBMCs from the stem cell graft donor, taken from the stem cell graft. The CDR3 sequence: CASSYPGLAGSYEQYF. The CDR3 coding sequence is TGCGCCAGCAGTTATCCGGGACTAGCGGGGTCCTACGAGCAGTACTTC.